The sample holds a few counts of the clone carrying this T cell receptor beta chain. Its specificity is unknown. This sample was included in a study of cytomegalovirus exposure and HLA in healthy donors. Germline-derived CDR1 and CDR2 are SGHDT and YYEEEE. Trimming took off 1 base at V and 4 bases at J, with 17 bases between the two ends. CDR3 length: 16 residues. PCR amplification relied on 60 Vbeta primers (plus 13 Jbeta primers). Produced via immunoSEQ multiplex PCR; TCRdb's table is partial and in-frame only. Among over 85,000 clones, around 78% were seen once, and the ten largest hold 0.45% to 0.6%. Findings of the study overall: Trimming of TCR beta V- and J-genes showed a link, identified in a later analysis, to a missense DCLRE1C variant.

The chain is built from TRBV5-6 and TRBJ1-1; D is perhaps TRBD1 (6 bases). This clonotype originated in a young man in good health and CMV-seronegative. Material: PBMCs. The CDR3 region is CASSLKVGGEGTEAFF. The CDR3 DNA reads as TGTGCCAGCAGCTTGAAGGTTGGGGGCGAGGGCACTGAAGCTTTCTTT.